These 25 T cell receptor beta chains were sequenced from one sample in a study of cytomegalovirus exposure and HLA in healthy donors. With 60 Vbeta and 13 Jbeta primers, the PCR was carried out. Profiled with immunoSEQ multiplex PCR; TCRdb holds only in-frame clones, not every one. Among 85,000 to 100,000 clones listed, 55% to 65% were seen once. The sequencing input was PBMCs. The origin of the receptors is a human donor in good health.

The chain is built from TRBV27 and TRBJ2-3; 10 bases line up with TRBD1. V was clipped by 6 bases and J by 8 bases; unmatched bases: 11. This CDR3 comprises 15 residues. Germline V CDR1 and CDR2: MNHEY, SMNVEV (reference sequence). For the CDR3, the DNA is TGTGCCAGCAGAACCGACAGGGGGCCCGGGATTACGCAGTATTTT. It yields the protein CASRTDRGPGITQYF.

This clone was detected once. The chain uses TRBV7-6 and TRBJ2-5; a weak D match, TRBD2 (7 bases). This CDR3 is 15 amino acids long. Germline CDR1 reads SGHVS; CDR2 reads FNYEAQ. V gave up 8 bases and J gave up 2 bases, with 18 bases separating them. The CDR3, as DNA: TGTGCCAGCGGTAGGGGGGGACTGGAACAAGAGACCCAGTACTTC. Translated: CASGRGGLEQETQYF.

The CDR3 bases are TGTGCCAGCCGCCGGGACAGGGGGCAGACCGGGGAGCTGTTTTTT. It translates to CASRRDRGQTGELFF. V is TRBV9 and J is TRBJ2-2; 12 bases are shared with TRBD1. J gave up 5 bases and V 7 bases, and 6 bases lay outside the gene matches. The CDR3 spans 15 residues. Germline V lookup: CDR1 SGDLS, CDR2 YYNGEE.

This chain uses TRBV7-7 with TRBJ2-2; D call uncertain. The V end lost 5 bases, the J end lost 3 bases, and 7 bases lay between the germline ends. The CDR3 is 13 amino acids. CDR1 and CDR2 (germline): SSHAT, FNYEAQ (reference sequence). CDR3 amino acids: CASSLTYTGELFF. CDR3 in DNA: TGTGCCAGCAGCCTAACCTACACCGGGGAGCTGTTTTTT.

In the case of this clone: Its ends do not fully match the called genes, so a read error is possible. The chain links TRBV4-3 to TRBJ2-5, with a tentative D call TRBD2 (7 bases). The CDR3 contains 15 residues. Germline-derived CDR1 and CDR2 are LGHNA and YSLEER. The DNA for the CDR3 is TGCGCCAGCAGCTACACAGGGAGGGGGTCAGAGGCCCAGTACTTC. The encoded protein is CASSYTGRGSEAQYF.

The chain has TRBV2 and TRBJ2-7; D not certain. Trimming removed 4 bases from V and 5 bases from J, with 15 bases in between. The germline V gene has CDR1 SNHLY and CDR2 FYNNEI. There are 14 residues in the CDR3. The CDR3 reads CASSVVGRLDEQYF. DNA of the CDR3: TGTGCCAGCAGTGTCGTGGGCAGGCTGGACGAGCAGTACTTC.

The V call is TRBV5-1, the J call TRBJ2-5; tentative D call: TRBD2 (6 bases). The DNA end is more similar to TRBJ2-7, so the J call may be wrong. This CDR3 has 14 residues. Germline lookup yields CDR1 SGHRS and CDR2 YFSETQ. The DNA of the CDR3 is TGCGCCAGCAGCTTGGGCGGGGCCTCCTACGAGCAGTACTTC. This sequence encodes CASSLGGASYEQYF.

V gene TRBV11-3 combines with J gene TRBJ2-5; the match to TRBD2 covers 14 bases. The germline V gene encodes CDR1 SGHNT and CDR2 YENEEA. The CDR3 runs to 15 residues. V was clipped by 3 bases and J by 3 bases; unmatched bases: 0. The CDR3 region is CASSLGLAGEETQYF. CDR3 in DNA: TGTGCCAGCAGCTTGGGACTAGCGGGGGAAGAGACCCAGTACTTC.

To note about this clone: Other DNA sequences from this sample encode an identical CDR3 as well. The CDR3 region is CASSAGHTLNQPQHF. CDR3 DNA sequence: TGTGCCAGCAGCGCGGGACATACTCTAAATCAGCCCCAGCATTTT. The chain links TRBV9 to TRBJ1-5; D might be TRBD1 (6 bases). V lost 3 bases, J lost 4 bases, and 14 bases lay in between. This CDR3 has 15 amino acids. CDR1 and CDR2 (germline): SGDLS, YYNGEE.

V and J are TRBV7-2 and TRBJ2-5; 10 bases are shared with TRBD2. The CDR3 consists of 15 residues. Germline V gene lookup returns CDR1 SGHTA and CDR2 FQGNSA. The V gene end was trimmed by 4 bases and the J gene end by 5 bases; junction bases not matched to a gene: 7. The CDR3 spells CASSSERGGRETQYF. DNA of the CDR3: TGTGCCAGCAGCTCGGAGCGGGGGGGCCGGGAGACCCAGTACTTC.

With respect to this clone: A read error may account for a junction end that differs from germline. The V gene is TRBV4-3, the J gene TRBJ1-2, with D perhaps matching TRBD1 (5 bases). The CDR3 is 13 amino acids. Germline V gives CDR1 LGHNA, CDR2 YSLEER. DNA for the CDR3: TGCGCCAGCAGCCCCGACAGCAACTCTGGCTACACCTTC. The encoded protein is CASSPDSNSGYTF.

The chain recombines TRBV11-3 with TRBJ2-1; 8 bases match TRBD2. The CDR3 length is 18 residues. Trimming removed 1 base from V and 0 bases from J; junction bases left unmatched: 8. Germline lookup yields CDR1 SGHNT and CDR2 YENEEA. The CDR3 sequence is CASSLGTRAGGSYNEQFF. For the CDR3, the DNA is TGTGCCAGCAGCTTAGGGACTAGGGCGGGGGGCTCCTACAATGAGCAGTTCTTC.

CDR3 DNA: TGTGCCAGCAGTCGGGACAGCCCGAACACCGGGGAGCTGTTTTTT. Amino acid sequence: CASSRDSPNTGELFF. This chain connects TRBV6-5 to TRBJ2-2; 7 bases are a match to TRBD1. Germline V gene data show CDR1 as MNHEY and CDR2 as SVGAGI. V was pared by 5 bases and J by 0 bases, with 3 bases of the junction left unmatched. This CDR3 comprises 15 residues.

This chain uses TRBV5-4 with TRBJ2-2; TRBD2 might be the D (6 bases). The length of the CDR3 is 14 residues. Germline V gene data show CDR1 as SGHNT and CDR2 as YYREEE (reference sequence). Deletions cut 7 bases from V and 2 bases from J, with 12 bases between. The CDR3 reads CASLPAGNTGELFF. The CDR3 nucleotides read TGTGCCAGCCTCCCCGCGGGAAACACCGGGGAGCTGTTTTTT.

The sample holds a few counts of this clone. The chain employs TRBV19 and TRBJ2-2; TRBD2 aligns across 7 bases. The CDR3 is made up of 13 amino acids. CDR1 and CDR2 from the germline V gene are LNHDA and SQIVND (reference sequence). V shed 7 bases and J 7 bases; nucleotides not matched to a gene: 6. The CDR3 loop is CASNLPGGGELFF. The CDR3 DNA reads TGTGCCAGTAATTTACCGGGGGGCGGGGAGCTGTTTTTT.

The V gene is TRBV5-1, the J gene TRBJ2-3; D remains unclear. The CDR3 has 14 amino acids. Trimming stripped 2 bases from V and 3 bases from J, with 10 bases between. In germline, CDR1 is SGHRS, CDR2 YFSETQ. CDR3 region: CASSFSEVTDTQYF. The CDR3 DNA sequence: TGCGCCAGCAGCTTCTCCGAGGTTACAGATACGCAGTATTTT. Full variable domain (missing parts from reference TRBV5-1 and TRBJ2-3): KAGVTQTPRYLIKTRGQQVTLSCSPISGHRSVSWYQQTPGQGLQFLFEYFSETQRNKGNFPGRFSGRQFSNSRSEMNVSTLELGDSALYLCASSFSEVTDTQYFGPGTRLTVL.

V is TRBV14 and J is TRBJ1-5, with D possibly TRBD1 on 5 matching bases. Trimming pared 1 base from V and 9 bases from J, leaving 13 bases between. Germline V gene lookup returns CDR1 SGHDN and CDR2 FVKESK. The CDR3 spans 14 residues. CDR3 sequence reads: CASSQAGTGGPQHF. The CDR3 DNA follows: TGTGCCAGCAGCCAAGCGGGTACGGGGGGGCCCCAGCATTTT.

In its sample, this clone was seen a few times. In nucleotides, the CDR3 is TGCGCCAGCAGAGGATCGGGGTCGCACTATGGCTACACCTTC. It is translated as CASRGSGSHYGYTF. The chain links TRBV10-2 to TRBJ1-2; D is unclear. The CDR3 covers 14 residues. Trimming shortened V by 6 bases and J by 3 bases, and 14 bases separated the two germline ends. CDR1 WSHSY and CDR2 SAAADI come from the germline V gene.

This clone has more than one count but fewer than ten. The chain carries TRBV10-1 and TRBJ1-1, with 8 bases matching TRBD1. Losses at the gene ends were 7 bases for V and 4 bases for J; bases not matched to a gene: 14. The germline V gene has CDR1 WNHNN and CDR2 SYGVQD (reference sequence). This CDR3 has 16 residues. CDR3 DNA: TGCGCCAGCATAGGGGCCCTCCTCAGGGGGCCCACTGAAGCTTTCTTT. This codes for CASIGALLRGPTEAFF.

This clone has more than one count but fewer than ten. The chain combines TRBV9 with TRBJ2-2; 12 nucleotides agree with TRBD1. CDR3 length: 18 residues. The V gene end was trimmed by 0 bases and the J gene end by 3 bases; junction bases not matched to a gene: 6. Germline values: CDR1 SGDLS, CDR2 YYNGEE. The CDR3 DNA is TGTGCCAGCAGCGTAGGGGACAGGGGGCCGAGGGACACCGGGGAGCTGTTTTTT. Encoded protein: CASSVGDRGPRDTGELFF.

Points on this clone: This sample includes further DNA sequences coding for the same CDR3. This sequence joins TRBV7-9 and TRBJ1-2; D perhaps matches TRBD1 (6 bases). CDR3 length equals 13 residues. Trimming cost V 5 bases and J 2 bases, with 9 bases left between them. Germline V gives CDR1 SEHNR, CDR2 FQNEAQ (reference sequence). The CDR3 region is CASSRDTNYGYTF. DNA of the CDR3: TGTGCCAGCAGCCGGGACACCAACTATGGCTACACCTTC.

In DNA form, the CDR3 reads TGTGCCAGCAGCGTAGATCCTAGGCCAGAGAACACTGAAGCTTTCTTT. Translation: CASSVDPRPENTEAFF. The chain has TRBV9 and TRBJ1-1; no definite D call. The germline CDR1 and CDR2 sequences are SGDLS and YYNGEE. The CDR3 contains 16 residues. The ends were cut back, 0 bases at V and 1 base at J, with 13 bases in the middle. The complete variable domain, with remaining parts taken from reference TRBV9 and TRBJ1-1, reads DSGVTQTPKHLITATGQRVTLRCSPRSGDLSVYWYQQSLDQGLQFLIQYYNGEERAKGNILERFSAQQFPDLHSELNLSSLELGDSALYFCASSVDPRPENTEAFFGQGTRLTVV.

J is TRBJ1-1 and V is TRBV29-1; 7 nucleotides agree with TRBD1. This CDR3 comprises 14 residues. CDR1 is SQVTM and CDR2 is ANQGSEA in the germline V gene. J was trimmed by 5 bases and V by 0 bases; bases with no gene match: 6. CDR3 residues: CSVEESGGITEAFF. DNA for the CDR3: TGCAGCGTTGAAGAGTCAGGGGGGATTACTGAAGCTTTCTTT. Using reference TRBV29-1 and TRBJ1-1 for the parts outside the CDR3, the full variable domain is SAVISQKPSRDICQRGTSLTIQCQVDSQVTMMFWYRQQPGQSLTLIATANQGSEATYESGFVIDKFPISRPNLTFSTLTVSNMSPEDSSIYLCSVEESGGITEAFFGQGTRLTVV.

In this sample, this clone turned up a few times. V and J are TRBV10-3 and TRBJ1-5; a possible D gene is TRBD1 (5 bases). Trimming stripped 3 bases from V and 3 bases from J, with 18 bases between. This CDR3 region has 17 residues. Per germline, CDR1 ENHRY and CDR2 SYGVKD. CDR3: CAISDQPGGGFNQPQHF. In DNA, the CDR3 is TGTGCCATCAGTGACCAACCCGGGGGAGGGTTCAATCAGCCCCAGCATTTT.

The rearrangement joins TRBV19 to TRBJ1-2; D possibly corresponds to TRBD1 (5 bases). Between the trimmed V and J ends, which lost 1 base and 5 bases, there was a span of 14 bases. This CDR3 spans 15 amino acids. Germline V gene data show CDR1 as LNHDA and CDR2 as SQIVND (reference sequence). CDR3 in DNA: TGTGCCAGTAGTATAGGAACAGGATATTCTTATGGCTACACCTTC. Translating it yields CASSIGTGYSYGYTF.